This T cell receptor beta chain is from a study of cytomegalovirus exposure and HLA in healthy donors. Across the whole study: Both the 120 or so validation repertoires and the approximately 700 first-cohort repertoires used the same platform, as reported by a later analysis.

The V gene end was trimmed by 6 bases and the J gene end by 1 base; junction bases not matched to a gene: 8. This CDR3 contains 15 residues. CDR1 MDHEN and CDR2 SYDVKM come from the germline V gene. To note about this clone: Its antigen is unidentified.

TCRdb keeps only in-frame clones here, not all; method: immunoSEQ multiplex PCR. The repertoire includes more than 250,000 clones, 86% of them detected once, and over 0.8% sits in the top ten. Study results and caveats: Cytomegalovirus status was reportedly diagnosed by the classifier with high specificity and sensitivity.

The sample taken for sequencing was PBMCs. This receptor was identified in a woman between 18 and 29 years old in good health and CMV-seronegative. The rearrangement uses TRBV28 and TRBJ2-7, with 8 positions matching TRBD1. The CDR3 nucleotides read TGTGCCAGCAGGGCCTGGGGACAGGAGTCCTACGAGCAGTACTTC. Translation: CASRAWGQESYEQYF.